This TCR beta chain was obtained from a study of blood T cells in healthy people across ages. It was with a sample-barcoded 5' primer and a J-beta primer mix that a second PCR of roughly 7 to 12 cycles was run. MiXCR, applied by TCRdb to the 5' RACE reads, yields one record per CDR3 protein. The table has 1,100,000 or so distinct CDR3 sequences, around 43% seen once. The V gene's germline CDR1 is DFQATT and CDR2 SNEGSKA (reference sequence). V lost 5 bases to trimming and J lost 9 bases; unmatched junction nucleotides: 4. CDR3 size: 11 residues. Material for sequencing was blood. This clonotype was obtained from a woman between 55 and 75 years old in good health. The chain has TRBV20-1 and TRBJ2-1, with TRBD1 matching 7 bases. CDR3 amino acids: CSARQGREQFF. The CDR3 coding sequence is TGCAGTGCTCGACAGGGTCGTGAGCAGTTCTTC.